This T cell receptor beta chain was identified in a study of OX40 agonist ivuxolimab in advanced cancers. The protocol was immunoSEQ multiplex PCR, while the TCRdb copy is restricted to in-frame clones and leaves out a portion. The table has 60,000 to 85,000 clones, around 89% seen once. The receptor was derived from an adult with an advanced solid tumor such as melanoma, head and neck, liver or kidney cancer. The sample in question was CD4+ or CD8+ T cells sorted from blood, obtained in a trial of the OX40 agonist ivuxolimab.

The CDR3 here is CASSKREGQDEQFF. The DNA for the CDR3 is TGTGCCAGCAGCAAAAGGGAGGGTCAGGATGAGCAGTTCTTC. V usage is TRBV21-1 and J usage is TRBJ2-1; the table calls TRBD2, which could not be checked here. TRBV21-1 is classified as a pseudogene. The CDR3 totals 14 residues.